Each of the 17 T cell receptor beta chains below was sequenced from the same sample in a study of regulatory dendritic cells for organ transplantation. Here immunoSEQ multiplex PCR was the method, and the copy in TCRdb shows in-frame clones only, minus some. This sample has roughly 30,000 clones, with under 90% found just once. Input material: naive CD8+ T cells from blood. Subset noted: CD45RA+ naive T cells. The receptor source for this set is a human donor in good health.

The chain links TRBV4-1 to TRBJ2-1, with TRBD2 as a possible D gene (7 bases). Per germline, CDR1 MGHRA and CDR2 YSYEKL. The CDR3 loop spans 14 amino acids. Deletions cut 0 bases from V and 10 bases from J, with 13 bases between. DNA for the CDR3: TGCGCCAGCAGCCAAGACCGCGGGGGCGGGGAGCAGTTCTTC. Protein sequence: CASSQDRGGGEQFF.

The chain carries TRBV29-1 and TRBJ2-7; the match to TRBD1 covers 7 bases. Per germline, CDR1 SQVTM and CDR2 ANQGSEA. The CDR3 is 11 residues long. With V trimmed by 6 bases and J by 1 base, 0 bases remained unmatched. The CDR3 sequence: CSVGQSYEQYF. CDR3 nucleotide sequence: TGCAGCGTGGGACAGTCCTACGAGCAGTACTTC.

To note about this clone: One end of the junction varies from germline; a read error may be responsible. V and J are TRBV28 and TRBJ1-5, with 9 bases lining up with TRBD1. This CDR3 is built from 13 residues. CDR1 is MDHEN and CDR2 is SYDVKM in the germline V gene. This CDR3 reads CASNIIGTGNLNF. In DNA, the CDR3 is TGTGCCAGCAACATTATAGGGACAGGGAACTTGAATTTT.

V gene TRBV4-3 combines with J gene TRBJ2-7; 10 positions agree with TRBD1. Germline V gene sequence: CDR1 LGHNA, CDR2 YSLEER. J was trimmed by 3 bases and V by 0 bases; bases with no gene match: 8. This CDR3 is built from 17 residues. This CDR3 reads CASSQDALTGGDYEQYF. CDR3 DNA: TGCGCCAGCAGCCAAGATGCCCTGACAGGGGGCGACTACGAGCAGTACTTC.

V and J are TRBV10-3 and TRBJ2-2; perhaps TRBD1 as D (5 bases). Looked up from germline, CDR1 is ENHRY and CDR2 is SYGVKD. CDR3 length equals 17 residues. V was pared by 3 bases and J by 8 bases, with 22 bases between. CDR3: CAISEVRGATSGGELFF. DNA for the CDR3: TGTGCCATCAGTGAAGTTAGGGGTGCCACCTCTGGGGGGGAGCTGTTTTTT.

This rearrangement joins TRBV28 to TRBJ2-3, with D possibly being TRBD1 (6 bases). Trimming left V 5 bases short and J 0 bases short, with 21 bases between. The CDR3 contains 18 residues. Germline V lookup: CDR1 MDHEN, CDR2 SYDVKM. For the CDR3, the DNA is TGTGCCAGCAGTCCTCCAGTCTTCAGGGGTGAGAGCACAGATACGCAGTATTTT. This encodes CASSPPVFRGESTDTQYF. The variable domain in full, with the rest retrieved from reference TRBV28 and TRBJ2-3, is DVKVTQSSRYLVKRTGEKVFLECVQDMDHENMFWYRQDPGLGLRLIYFSYDVKMKEKGDIPEGYSVSREKKERFSLILESASTNQTSMYLCASSPPVFRGESTDTQYFGPGTRLTVL.

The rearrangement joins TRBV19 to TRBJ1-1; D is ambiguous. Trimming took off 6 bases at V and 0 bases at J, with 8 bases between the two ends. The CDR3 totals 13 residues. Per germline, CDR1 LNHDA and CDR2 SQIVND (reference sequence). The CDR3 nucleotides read TGTGCCAGTAGAGAGATGATGAACACTGAAGCTTTCTTT. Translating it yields CASREMMNTEAFF.

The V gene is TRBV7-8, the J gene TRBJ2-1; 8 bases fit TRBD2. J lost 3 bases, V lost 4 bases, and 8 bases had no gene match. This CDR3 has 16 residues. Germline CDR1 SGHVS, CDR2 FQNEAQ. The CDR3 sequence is CASSSPAGGNYNEQFF. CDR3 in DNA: TGTGCCAGCAGCTCCCCGGCGGGGGGCAACTACAATGAGCAGTTCTTC.

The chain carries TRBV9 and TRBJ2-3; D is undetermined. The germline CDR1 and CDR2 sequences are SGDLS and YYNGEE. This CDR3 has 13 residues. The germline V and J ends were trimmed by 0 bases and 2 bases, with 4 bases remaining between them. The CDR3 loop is CASSVDLTDTQYF. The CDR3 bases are TGTGCCAGCAGCGTAGATCTCACAGATACGCAGTATTTT. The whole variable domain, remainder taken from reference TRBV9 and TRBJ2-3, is DSGVTQTPKHLITATGQRVTLRCSPRSGDLSVYWYQQSLDQGLQFLIQYYNGEERAKGNILERFSAQQFPDLHSELNLSSLELGDSALYFCASSVDLTDTQYFGPGTRLTVL.

In DNA form, the CDR3 reads TGTGCCAGTAGTATCTCAGGTGTCTATGGCTACACCTTC. Residues: CASSISGVYGYTF. The chain carries TRBV19 and TRBJ1-2, with D hard to call. Trimming stripped 3 bases from V and 4 bases from J, with 9 bases between. Looked up from germline, CDR1 is LNHDA and CDR2 is SQIVND (reference sequence). The CDR3 contains 13 residues.

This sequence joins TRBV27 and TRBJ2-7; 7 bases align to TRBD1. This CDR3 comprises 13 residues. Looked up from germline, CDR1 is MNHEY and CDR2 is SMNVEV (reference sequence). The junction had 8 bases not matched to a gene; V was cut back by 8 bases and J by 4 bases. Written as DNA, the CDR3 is TGTGCCAGCGGGTCGGGGACAGCTTACGAGCAGTACTTC. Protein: CASGSGTAYEQYF.

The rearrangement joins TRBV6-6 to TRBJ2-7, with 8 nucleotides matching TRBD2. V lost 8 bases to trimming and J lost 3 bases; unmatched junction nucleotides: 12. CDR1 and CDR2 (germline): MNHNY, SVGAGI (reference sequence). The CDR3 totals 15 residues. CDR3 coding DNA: TGTGCCAGCTCCCAGTGGCCAGCGGGGGACTACGAGCAGTACTTC. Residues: CASSQWPAGDYEQYF.

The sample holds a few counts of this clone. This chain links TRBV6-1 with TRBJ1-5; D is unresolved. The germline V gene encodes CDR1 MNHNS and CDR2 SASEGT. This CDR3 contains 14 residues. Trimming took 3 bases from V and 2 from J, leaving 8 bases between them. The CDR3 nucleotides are TGTGCCAGCAGTGAGAGGGTCGGCAATCAGCCCCAGCATTTT. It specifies CASSERVGNQPQHF.

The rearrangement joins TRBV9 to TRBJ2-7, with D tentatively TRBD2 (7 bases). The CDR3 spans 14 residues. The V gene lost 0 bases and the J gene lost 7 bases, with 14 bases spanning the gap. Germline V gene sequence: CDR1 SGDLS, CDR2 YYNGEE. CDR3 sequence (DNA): TGTGCCAGCAGCGTAGGGGGGGGCTCCTGGGAGCAGTACTTC. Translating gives CASSVGGGSWEQYF.

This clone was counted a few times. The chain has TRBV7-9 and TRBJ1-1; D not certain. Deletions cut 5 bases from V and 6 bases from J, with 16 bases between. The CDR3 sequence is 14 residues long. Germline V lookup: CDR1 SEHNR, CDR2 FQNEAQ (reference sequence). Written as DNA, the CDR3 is TGTGCCAGCAGCCCCGTCGGGGTTGGGGCTGAAGCTTTCTTT. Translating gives CASSPVGVGAEAFF.

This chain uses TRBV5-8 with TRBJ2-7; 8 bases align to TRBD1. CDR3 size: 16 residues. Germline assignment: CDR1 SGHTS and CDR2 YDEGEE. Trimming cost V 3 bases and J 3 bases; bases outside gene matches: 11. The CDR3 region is CASSSPETGAYYEQYF. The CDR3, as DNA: TGTGCCAGCAGCTCACCCGAGACAGGGGCATACTACGAGCAGTACTTC.

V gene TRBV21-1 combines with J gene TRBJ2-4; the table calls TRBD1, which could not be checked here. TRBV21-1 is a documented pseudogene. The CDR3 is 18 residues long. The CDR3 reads CASSKGTGPVVGKNIQYF. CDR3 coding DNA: TGTGCCAGCAGCAAAGGGACAGGGCCAGTTGTTGGCAAAAACATTCAGTACTTC.